One T cell receptor (beta chain) is described in this entry. Its antigen remains unidentified. This entry comes from a study of PD-L1 blockade in urothelial cancer. Study overall: Patients had undergone 0 to 3 prior chemotherapy regimens. General study results and limits: Tumor-associated clones in blood expanded more at 3 weeks in durable-benefit patients.

The assay was immunoSEQ multiplex PCR, and TCRdb's table has in-frame clones only and misses some. The sample shows 50,000 to 70,000 clones, roughly four fifths of them seen only once. Sample time point: pretreatment peripheral blood. This CDR3 is 14 amino acids long. The ends were cut back, 5 bases at V and 8 bases at J, with 16 bases in the middle. The germline gives CDR1 SGHDN, CDR2 FVKESK. The chain joins TRBV14 to TRBJ2-1, with D unresolved. The material sequenced was PBMCs, taken around atezolizumab (anti-PD-L1) treatment. This clonotype originated in a man aged 65-85 years with urothelial cancer. The CDR3 nucleotides are TGTGCCAGCAGCGTGACTCTTCTCTGGGATGAGCAGTTCTTC. Protein sequence: CASSVTLLWDEQFF.